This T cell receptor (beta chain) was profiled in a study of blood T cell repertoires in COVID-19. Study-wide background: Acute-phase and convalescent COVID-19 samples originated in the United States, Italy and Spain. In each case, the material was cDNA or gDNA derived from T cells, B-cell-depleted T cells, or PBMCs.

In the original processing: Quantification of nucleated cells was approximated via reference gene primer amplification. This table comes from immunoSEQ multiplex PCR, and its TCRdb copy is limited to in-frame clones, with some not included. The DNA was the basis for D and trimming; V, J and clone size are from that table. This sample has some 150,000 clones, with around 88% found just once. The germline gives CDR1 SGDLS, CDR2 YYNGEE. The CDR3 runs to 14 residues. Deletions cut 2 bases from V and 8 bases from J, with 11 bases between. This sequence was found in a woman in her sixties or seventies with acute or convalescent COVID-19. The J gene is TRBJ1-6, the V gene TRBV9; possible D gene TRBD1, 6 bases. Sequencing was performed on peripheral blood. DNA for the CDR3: TGTGCCAGCAGCGTCAGGGAGGGGGATTCACCCCTCCACTTT. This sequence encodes CASSVREGDSPLHF.